Below are 13 T cell receptor beta chains sequenced from a single sample in a study of cytomegalovirus exposure and HLA in healthy donors. PCR amplification relied on 60 Vbeta primers (plus 13 Jbeta primers). The data were produced by immunoSEQ multiplex PCR, yet TCRdb's version contains in-frame clones alone and is incomplete. The data contain about 220,000 clones, 76% of them singletons. Sequencing was performed on PBMCs. These receptors originate from a man aged 18 to 35 in good health and CMV-seronegative.

The chain carries TRBV5-8 and TRBJ2-1, with 14 nucleotides matching TRBD2. Unmatched junction bases numbered 6, after V lost 3 bases and J lost 4 bases. The CDR3 is 17 amino acids. Germline CDR1 is SGHTS and CDR2 is YDEGEE. CDR3 region: CASSSGRTSGGYNEQFF. Here the CDR3 DNA reads TGTGCCAGCAGCTCGGGCCGGACTAGCGGGGGGTACAATGAGCAGTTCTTC.

The chain uses TRBV2 and TRBJ2-7; TRBD1 aligns across 8 bases. The CDR3 consists of 14 residues. With V trimmed by 3 bases and J by 7 bases, 8 bases remained unmatched. Germline values: CDR1 SNHLY, CDR2 FYNNEI. The CDR3 DNA reads TGTGCCAGCAGTGACCTCGGACAGGGTTGGGAGCAGTACTTC. Translation: CASSDLGQGWEQYF.

V is TRBV6-5 and J is TRBJ1-5; weak D call: TRBD1 (6 bases). Germline-derived CDR1 and CDR2 are MNHEY and SVGAGI. Trimming cost V 0 bases and J 7 bases, with 10 bases left between them. The length of the CDR3 is 14 residues. The CDR3 sequence: CASSYSGGGQPQHF. CDR3 nucleotide sequence: TGTGCCAGCAGTTACTCAGGGGGTGGACAGCCCCAGCATTTT.

The chain employs TRBV6-4 and TRBJ2-3, with TRBD2 matching 10 bases. The CDR3 is 16 amino acids. Unmatched junction bases numbered 14, after V lost 10 bases and J lost 4 bases. CDR1 MRHNA and CDR2 SNTAGT come from the germline V gene. CDR3 in DNA: TGTGCCACCTCCTCCGGGGCTAGCGGGAGTCCAGATACGCAGTATTTT. Its protein is CATSSGASGSPDTQYF.

As to this clone: The junction and the germline gene differ at one end; a read error may be behind it. The chain recombines TRBV2 with TRBJ2-4, with D tentatively TRBD2 (5 bases). The germline V gene encodes CDR1 SNHLY and CDR2 FYNNEI. The CDR3 spans 12 residues. The CDR3 sequence: CASSGVVGLENF. The CDR3 DNA reads TGTGCCAGCAGTGGGGTGGTAGGACTGGAAAACTTC.

As for this clone: An end of the junction differs from the germline gene, which may be a read error. The chain employs TRBV7-9 and TRBJ2-1; 13 nucleotides agree with TRBD2. The CDR3 runs 16 residues. Per germline, CDR1 SEHNR and CDR2 FQNEAQ (reference sequence). The CDR3 nucleotides are TGTTCCAGCAGCTCAACTAGCGGGAGGGCTTACAATGAGCAGTTCTTC. As protein: CSSSSTSGRAYNEQFF.

The chain couples TRBV6-5 to TRBJ1-4; the D is unclear. Trimming took 6 bases from V and 2 from J, leaving 10 bases between them. Germline CDR1 and CDR2: MNHEY and SVGAGI. The CDR3 runs 14 residues. The CDR3 spells CASSHGETNEKLFF. The CDR3, as DNA: TGTGCCAGCAGCCACGGGGAGACTAATGAAAAACTGTTTTTT.

The rearrangement links TRBV15 to TRBJ2-1; 10 nucleotides align to TRBD2. The CDR3 is 21 amino acids. Per the germline V gene, CDR1 is LNHNV and CDR2 is YYDKDF (reference sequence). V shed 5 bases, J shed 2 bases, and the junction held 21 bases outside the gene matches. CDR3 protein: CATSARQANRASGGPYNEQFF. CDR3 sequence (DNA): TGTGCCACCAGCGCCCGACAGGCTAATAGGGCTAGCGGGGGACCCTACAATGAGCAGTTCTTC.

This chain uses TRBV27 with TRBJ1-2; TRBD1 aligns across 7 bases. The CDR3 totals 12 residues. The germline gives CDR1 MNHEY, CDR2 SMNVEV (reference sequence). J gave up 8 bases and V 6 bases, and 6 bases lay outside the gene matches. In DNA, the CDR3 is TGTGCCAGCAGGGGTGAGACAGGGGGCTACACCTTC. It translates to CASRGETGGYTF.

Concerning this clone: Germline is not matched at one junction end, which may reflect a read error. V and J are TRBV7-9 and TRBJ1-1, with D perhaps matching TRBD1 (6 bases). The germline V gene has CDR1 SEHNR and CDR2 FQNEAQ (reference sequence). The CDR3 loop spans 14 amino acids. The CDR3 DNA is TGTTCCAGCAGCTGGGGACACGGGAACACTGAAGCTTTCTTT. Translated, it gives CSSSWGHGNTEAFF. Variable domain in full (rest from reference TRBV7-9 and TRBJ1-1): DTGVSQNPRHKITKRGQNVTFRCDPISEHNRLYWYRQTLGQGPEFLTYFQNEAQLEKSRLLSDRFSAERPKGSFSTLEIQRTEQGDSAMYLCSSSWGHGNTEAFFGQGTRLTVV.

V usage is TRBV5-1 and J usage is TRBJ2-7; 9 nucleotides line up with TRBD2. With 3 bases clipped from V and 0 bases from J, the junction kept 4 bases outside the gene matches. The CDR3 extends over 15 amino acids. From germline, CDR1 is SGHRS and CDR2 YFSETQ. The CDR3 DNA sequence: TGCGCCAGCAGCTCGACTAGCGGACTCTCCTACGAGCAGTACTTC. As protein: CASSSTSGLSYEQYF.

The V call is TRBV6-4, the J call TRBJ2-2; D uncertain. Trimming left V 0 bases short and J 0 bases short, with 8 bases between. There are 16 residues in the CDR3. The germline CDR1 and CDR2 sequences are MRHNA and SNTAGT. The CDR3 bases are TGTGCCAGCAGTGACTCTGGCCGTGCGAACACCGGGGAGCTGTTTTTT. It encodes CASSDSGRANTGELFF.

The chain recombines TRBV27 with TRBJ2-7; D not resolved. V lost 2 bases, J lost 1 base, and 6 bases lay in between. The CDR3 is made up of 13 amino acids. The germline V gene has CDR1 MNHEY and CDR2 SMNVEV (reference sequence). CDR3 sequence: CASSLGNSYEQYF. The DNA for the CDR3 is TGTGCCAGCAGTTTAGGCAATTCCTACGAGCAGTACTTC.